The clone carrying this T cell receptor (beta chain) was recorded many times. Genomic DNA, serving as template, underwent TCR beta VDJ and CDR3 profiling. TCRdb analysed the reads with MiXCR anew, one entry per CDR3 protein. This table holds roughly 290,000 distinct CDR3 sequences, 45% to 65% found once. The record originates from a study of CD8+CD57+ T cells in acquired aplastic anemia. From germline, CDR1 is LNHNV and CDR2 YYDKDF (reference sequence). The CDR3 is 12 residues long. Trimming left V 9 bases short and J 6 bases short, with 12 bases between. All patients picked for sequencing had shown, by flow cytometry, an expansion of CD8+CD57+ cells.

This sequence joins TRBV15 and TRBJ2-4; perhaps TRBD1 as D (5 bases). The specimen was sorted CD4+, CD8+, or CD8+CD57+ T cells (not recorded which) from PBMCs. The origin of this receptor is a human donor with aplastic anemia. The CDR3 DNA reads as TGTGCCACACAAGGGGTTGGAAACATTCAGTACTTC. The encoded protein is CATQGVGNIQYF.